These T cell receptor beta chains were read from a single sample in a study of T cell repertoires in cytomegalovirus infection. TCRdb analysed the reads with MiXCR anew, one entry per CDR3 protein. The table lists about 770,000 distinct CDR3 sequences, almost 30% of them singletons. No cognate antigen is known for these TCRs. This specimen consisted of cultured CD8+ T cells from PBMCs, obtained from culture after CMV antigen stimulation. These receptors were obtained from a human donor in good health (CMV status not recorded). Some clones in this sample may be carry-over from other donors' samples. Both conserved end residues are trimmed from each CDR3.

>12|TRBV6-5
TSRGLPKQETQY
>14|TRBV6-6
ASGGPDGYSNQPQH
>14|TRBV19
ASSHRQGQLHYVYT
>16|TRBV2
ASSSIEGGPTKNSPLH
>12|TRBV7-9
ASSLAMGSYGYT
>15|TRBV27
ASSLIGGGGSSTEAF
>13|TRBV6-5
ASSSGTVLTDTQY
>15|TRBV12-3/TRBV12-4
ASSFEPFSTYNSPLH
>14|TRBV7-9
ASSGRTFSNTGELF
>14|TRBV7-3
ASSLTSGVGANVLT
>8|TRBV20-1
SPVNTEAF
>15|TRBV29-1
SVEDLASGALYNEQF
>13|TRBV7-8
ASSLGGGTNEKLF
>14|TRBV6-5
ASSAPRSGGSYEQY
>12|TRBV27
ASSMTVNSYEQY
>14|TRBV27
ASRLAWGSSTDTQY
>14|TRBV27
ASSLLSSVSTDTQY
>14|TRBV7-6
ASSSRPSSYNSPLH
>10|TRBV7-9
ASRQGGYGYT
>10|TRBV7-9
ASSTGGEPLH
>14|TRBV9
ASSYGQGGRAGELF
>14|TRBV27
ASSSSRDTAYNEQF
>12|TRBV7-9
ASSVGQVYNEQF
>12|TRBV5-4
ASSSTGTDYGYT
>10|TRBV12-3/TRBV12-4
ASSLSSLDYT
>13|TRBV7-3
ASSYGLGGWDEQF
>13|TRBV4-1
ASRGKTGLYTEAF
>13|TRBV6-5
ASSYSSLGGNEQF
>13|TRBV10-3
AIQWFTESNYGYT
>18|TRBV7-2
ASKGTSQERGAPRGDTQY
>14|TRBV7-9
ASSLGYGGGNNEQF
>13|TRBV7-2
ASSLGLGIRREAF
>10|TRBV11-2
ASSPFVGELF
>13|TRBV14
ASSPGVFSTDTQY
>10|TRBV20-1
SATDKNYGYT
>13|TRBV12-5
ASGWPGLATDTQY
>13|TRBV7-9
ASSSMDRHYNEQF
>12|TRBV10-3
AISESASSYEQY
>14|TRBV11-3
ASSTEAGLPYNEQF
>12|TRBV28
ASSLLLLTDTQY
>14|TRBV7-6
ASSAIQDQGGYEQY
>12|TRBV19
ATSFAGTGAGYT
>14|TRBV5-4
ASTDAMDRGTDTQY
>12|TRBV4-1
ASSHGDRGYEQY
>13|TRBV24-1
ATSDPRESTDTQY
>10|TRBV7-9
ASSRGNQPQH
>16|TRBV9
ASSVDPVGTRLNYGYT
>13|TRBV14
ASSPTQGAQETQY
>11|TRBV5-6
ASSGGTVYEQY
>9|TRBV7-6
ASSLEAEQF
>13|TRBV20-1
SAPADRGRGQPQH
>12|TRBV19
ASSIGGGDSPLH
>13|TRBV6-5
ASRMDRLHRGEQF
>14|TRBV7-2
ASSLVILGGDRFPT
>10|TRBV12-3/TRBV12-4
ASTWAQETQY